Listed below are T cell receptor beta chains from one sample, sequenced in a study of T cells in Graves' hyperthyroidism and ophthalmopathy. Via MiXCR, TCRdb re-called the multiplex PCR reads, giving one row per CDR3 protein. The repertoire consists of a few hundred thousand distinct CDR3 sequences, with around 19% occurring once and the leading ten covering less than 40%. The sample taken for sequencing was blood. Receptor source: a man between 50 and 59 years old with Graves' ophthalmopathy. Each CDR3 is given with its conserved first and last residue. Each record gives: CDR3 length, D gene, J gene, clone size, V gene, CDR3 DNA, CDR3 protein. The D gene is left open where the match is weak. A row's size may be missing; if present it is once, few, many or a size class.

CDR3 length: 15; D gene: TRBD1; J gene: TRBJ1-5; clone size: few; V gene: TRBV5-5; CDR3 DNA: TGTGCCAGCAGCTTGACAGGGGTCCCGGGTCAGCCCCAGCATTTT; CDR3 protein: CASSLTGVPGQPQHF
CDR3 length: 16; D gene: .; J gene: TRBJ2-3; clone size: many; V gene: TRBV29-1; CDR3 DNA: TGCAGCGATTATTCGGGGAGCGAAGGGGGTGAAGATACGCAGTATTTT; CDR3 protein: CSDYSGSEGGEDTQYF
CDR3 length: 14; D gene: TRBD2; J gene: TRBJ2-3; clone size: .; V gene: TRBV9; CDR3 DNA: TGTGCCAGCGGTCTAGCGGGACCTTGGGGTACGCAGTATTTT; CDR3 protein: CASGLAGPWGTQYF
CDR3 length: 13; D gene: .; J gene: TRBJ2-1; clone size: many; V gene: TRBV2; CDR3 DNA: TGTGCCAGCATAGCGAGCTCCTACAATGAGCAGTTCTTC; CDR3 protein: CASIASSYNEQFF
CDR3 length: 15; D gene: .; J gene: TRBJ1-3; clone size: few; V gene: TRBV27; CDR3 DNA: TGTGCCAGCCGGCCATTCTCGTTTAGCGGAAACACCATATATTTT; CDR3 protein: CASRPFSFSGNTIYF
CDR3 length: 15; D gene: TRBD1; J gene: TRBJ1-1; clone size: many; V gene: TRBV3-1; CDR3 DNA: TGTGCCAGCAGCCCGGACAGGGGGCGGTTCACTGAAGCTTTCTTT; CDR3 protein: CASSPDRGRFTEAFF
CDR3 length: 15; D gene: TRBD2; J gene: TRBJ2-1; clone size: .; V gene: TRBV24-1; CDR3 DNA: TGTGCCACCAGTAAACCGGGACTAGACTACAATGAGCAGTTCTTC; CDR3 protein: CATSKPGLDYNEQFF
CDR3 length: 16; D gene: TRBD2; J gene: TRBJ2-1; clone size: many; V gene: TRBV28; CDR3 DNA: TGTGCCAGCAGTTCCTTCCTAGGACTAGTGAATTCGGAGCCGTTCTTC; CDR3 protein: CASSSFLGLVNSEPFF
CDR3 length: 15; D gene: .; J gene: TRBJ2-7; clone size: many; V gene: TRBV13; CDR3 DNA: TGTGCCAGCAGCTTAAAGGGCCCTTCGTCCTACGAGCAGTACTTC; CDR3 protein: CASSLKGPSSYEQYF
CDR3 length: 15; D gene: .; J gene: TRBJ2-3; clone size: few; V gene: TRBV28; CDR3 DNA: TGTGCCAGCAGTTTCGGAGTGGTTTTCAAAGATACGCAGTATTTT; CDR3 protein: CASSFGVVFKDTQYF
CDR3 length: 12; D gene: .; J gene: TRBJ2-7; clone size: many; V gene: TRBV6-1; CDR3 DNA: TGTGCCAGCAAGGGAGACGCTGACGAGCAGTACTTC; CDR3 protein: CASKGDADEQYF
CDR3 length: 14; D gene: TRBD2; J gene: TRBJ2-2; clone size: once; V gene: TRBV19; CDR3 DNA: TGTGCCAGTTGCGGGAGTGTCAGCACCGGGGAGCTGTTTTTT; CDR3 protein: CASCGSVSTGELFF
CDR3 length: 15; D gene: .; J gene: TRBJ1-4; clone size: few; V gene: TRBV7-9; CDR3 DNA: TGTGCCAGCAGCGGAACAGGGTCTAATAATGAAAAACTGTTTTTT; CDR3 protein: CASSGTGSNNEKLFF
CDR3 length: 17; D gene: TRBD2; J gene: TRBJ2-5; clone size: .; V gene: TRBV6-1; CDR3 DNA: TGTGCCAGCAGTCCTGGAGGAAGCGGGGCTTTCCAAGAGACCCAGTACTTC; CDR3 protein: CASSPGGSGAFQETQYF
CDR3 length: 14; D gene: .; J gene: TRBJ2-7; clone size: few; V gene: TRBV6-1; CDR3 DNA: TGTGCCAGCAGTAGAACACGAAACTCCTACGAGCAGTACTTC; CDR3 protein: CASSRTRNSYEQYF
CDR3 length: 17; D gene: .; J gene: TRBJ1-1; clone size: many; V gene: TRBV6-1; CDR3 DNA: TGTGCCAGCAGTGATCCGGCAACAGGGTGGGGAAACACTGAAGCTTTCTTT; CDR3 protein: CASSDPATGWGNTEAFF
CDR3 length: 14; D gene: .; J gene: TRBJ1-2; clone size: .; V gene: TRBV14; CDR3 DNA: TGTGCCAGCAGCCAAAGGCAGGGTGGTTACGGCTACACCTTC; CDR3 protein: CASSQRQGGYGYTF
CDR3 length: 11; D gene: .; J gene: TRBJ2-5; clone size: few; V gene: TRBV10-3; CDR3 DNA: TGTGCCATCACCGTCGGAGAGACCCAGTACTTC; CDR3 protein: CAITVGETQYF
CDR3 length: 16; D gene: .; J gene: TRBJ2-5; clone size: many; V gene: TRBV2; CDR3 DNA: TGTGCCAGCAGAAACTGGGGTACAGGACCGTTCGAGACCCAGTACTTC; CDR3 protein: CASRNWGTGPFETQYF
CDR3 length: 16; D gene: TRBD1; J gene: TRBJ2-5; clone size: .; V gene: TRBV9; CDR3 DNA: TGTGCCAGCAGCGAGGGACAGGGGGCGGCTCAGAAGACCCAGTACTTC; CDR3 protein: CASSEGQGAAQKTQYF
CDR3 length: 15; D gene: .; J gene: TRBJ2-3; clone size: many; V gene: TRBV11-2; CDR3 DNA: TGTGCCAGCGGGCGGGGAAGTTTTGGCACAGATACGCAGTATTTT; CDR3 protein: CASGRGSFGTDTQYF
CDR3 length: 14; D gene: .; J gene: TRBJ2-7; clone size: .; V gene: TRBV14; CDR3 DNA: TGTGCCAGCAGCCGCTTAGGGGGTAACGGGGAGCAGTACTTC; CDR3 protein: CASSRLGGNGEQYF
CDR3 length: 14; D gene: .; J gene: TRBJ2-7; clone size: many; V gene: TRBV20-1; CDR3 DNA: TGCAGTGCTATGCGGGACACAACCTCCTACGAGCAGTACTTC; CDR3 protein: CSAMRDTTSYEQYF
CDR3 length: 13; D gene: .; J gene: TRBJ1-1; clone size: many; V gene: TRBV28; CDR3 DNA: TGTGCCAGCAGCTATCGAGGGAACACTGAAGCTTTCTTT; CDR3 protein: CASSYRGNTEAFF
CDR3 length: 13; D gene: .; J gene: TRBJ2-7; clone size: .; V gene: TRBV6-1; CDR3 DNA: TGTGCCAGCAACCTCGGCCCTAACTACGAGCAGTACTTC; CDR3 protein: CASNLGPNYEQYF
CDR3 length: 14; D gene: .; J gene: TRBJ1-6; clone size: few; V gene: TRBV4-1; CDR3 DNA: TGCGCCAGCAGCTCGAGATCGGATAATTCACCCCTCCACTTT; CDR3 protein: CASSSRSDNSPLHF
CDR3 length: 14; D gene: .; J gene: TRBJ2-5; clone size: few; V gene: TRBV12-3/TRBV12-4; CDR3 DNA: TGTGCCAGCACTTACCAGGGGGTTCGCGGGGCCCAGTACTTC; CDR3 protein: CASTYQGVRGAQYF
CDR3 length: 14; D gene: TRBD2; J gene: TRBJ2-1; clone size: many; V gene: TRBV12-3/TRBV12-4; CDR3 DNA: TGTGCCAGCAGTCAAACGGGAGGGTTCAATGAGCAGTTCTTC; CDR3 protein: CASSQTGGFNEQFF
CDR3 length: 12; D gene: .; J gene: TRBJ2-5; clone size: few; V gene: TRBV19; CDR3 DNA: TGTGCCAGTAGTATATCTCCGGAGACCCAGTACTTC; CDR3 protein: CASSISPETQYF
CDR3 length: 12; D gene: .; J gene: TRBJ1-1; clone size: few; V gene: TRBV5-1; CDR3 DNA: TGCGCCAGCAGCTTGCTGGGCAGTGAAGCTTTCTTT; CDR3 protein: CASSLLGSEAFF
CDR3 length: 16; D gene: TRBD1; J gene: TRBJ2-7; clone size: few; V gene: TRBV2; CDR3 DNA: TGTGCCAGCAGTGGGGCGGGACAGGGTAGACACTACGAGCAGTACTTC; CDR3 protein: CASSGAGQGRHYEQYF
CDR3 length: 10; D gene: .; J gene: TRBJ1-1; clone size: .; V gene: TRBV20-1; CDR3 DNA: TGCAGTGCTAGATCCACTGAAGCTTTCTTT; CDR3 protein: CSARSTEAFF
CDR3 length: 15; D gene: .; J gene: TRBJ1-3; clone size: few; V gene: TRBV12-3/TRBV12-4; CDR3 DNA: TGTGCCAGCAGTTTTTACCCAATCTCTGGAAACACCATATATTTT; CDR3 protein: CASSFYPISGNTIYF
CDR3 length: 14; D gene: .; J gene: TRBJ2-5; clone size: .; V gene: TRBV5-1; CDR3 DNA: TGCGCCAGCAGCACAGAGAGCGGTCCAGGAACCCAGTACTTC; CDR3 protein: CASSTESGPGTQYF
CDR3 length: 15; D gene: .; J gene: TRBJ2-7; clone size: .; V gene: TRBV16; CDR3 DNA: TGTGCCAGCAGCCAGGAACGGGGGTATCCTTACGAGCAGTACTTC; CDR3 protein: CASSQERGYPYEQYF
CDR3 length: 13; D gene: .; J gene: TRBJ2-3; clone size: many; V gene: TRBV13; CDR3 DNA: TGTGCCAGCACCCGCCGCGGAACAGATACGCAGTATTTT; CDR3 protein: CASTRRGTDTQYF
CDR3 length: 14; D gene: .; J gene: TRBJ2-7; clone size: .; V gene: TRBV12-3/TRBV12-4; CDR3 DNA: TGTGCCAGCACATCTCCGGGACGGTACTACGAGCAGTACTTC; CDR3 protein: CASTSPGRYYEQYF
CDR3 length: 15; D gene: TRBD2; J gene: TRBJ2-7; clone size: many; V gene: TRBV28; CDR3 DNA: TGTGCCAGCAGAGATCCGGGACTAGCGGGAGACGAGCAGTACTTC; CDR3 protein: CASRDPGLAGDEQYF
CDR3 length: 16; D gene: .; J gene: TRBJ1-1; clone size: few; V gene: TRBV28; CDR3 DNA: TGTGCCAGCAGTTTTGGGGCAGGGGTTATGAACACTGAAGCTTTCTTT; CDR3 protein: CASSFGAGVMNTEAFF
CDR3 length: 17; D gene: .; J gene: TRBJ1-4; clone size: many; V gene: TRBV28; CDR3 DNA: TGTGCCAGCAGTGTAATCCTTTCGGGGGGTACGAATGAAAAACTGTTTTTT; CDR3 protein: CASSVILSGGTNEKLFF
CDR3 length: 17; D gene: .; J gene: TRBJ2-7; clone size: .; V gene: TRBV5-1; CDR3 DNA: TGCGCCAGCAGAGAGGGTGGAACGAGCGGCCTTTTATACGAGCAGTACTTC; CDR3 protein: CASREGGTSGLLYEQYF
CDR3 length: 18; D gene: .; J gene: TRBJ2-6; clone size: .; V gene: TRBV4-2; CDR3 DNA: TGTGCCAGCAGCCAATCCCGACAGGCCAACTCTGGGGCCAACGTCCTGACTTTC; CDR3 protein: CASSQSRQANSGANVLTF
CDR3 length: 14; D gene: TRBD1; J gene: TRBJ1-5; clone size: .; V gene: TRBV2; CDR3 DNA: TGTGCCAGCAGACCCACAGGGGACCGGCAGCCCCAGCATTTT; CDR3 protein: CASRPTGDRQPQHF
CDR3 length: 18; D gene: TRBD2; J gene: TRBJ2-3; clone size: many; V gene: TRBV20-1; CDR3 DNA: TGCAGTGCCCCCTCGGGGGGGGGACTAGCGGGAAGCACAGATACGCAGTATTTT; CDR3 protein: CSAPSGGGLAGSTDTQYF
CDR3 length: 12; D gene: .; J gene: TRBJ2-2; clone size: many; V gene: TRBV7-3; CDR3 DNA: TGTGCCAGCAGCCCCCCAGCCGGGGAGCTGTTTTTT; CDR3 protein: CASSPPAGELFF
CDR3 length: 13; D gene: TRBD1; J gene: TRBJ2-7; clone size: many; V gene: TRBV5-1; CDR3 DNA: TGCGCCAGCAGCCACGGGGACAGCTACGAGCAGTACTTC; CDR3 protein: CASSHGDSYEQYF
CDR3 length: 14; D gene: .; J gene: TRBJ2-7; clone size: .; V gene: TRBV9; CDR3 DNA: TGTGCCAGCAGCGAAGAGGGCAGCTCCTACGAGCAGTACTTC; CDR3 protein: CASSEEGSSYEQYF
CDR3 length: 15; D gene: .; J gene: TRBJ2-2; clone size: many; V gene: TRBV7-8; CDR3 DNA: TGTGCCAGCAGCTTGTTTACAGGGCCCACCGGGGAGCTGTTTTTT; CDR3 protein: CASSLFTGPTGELFF
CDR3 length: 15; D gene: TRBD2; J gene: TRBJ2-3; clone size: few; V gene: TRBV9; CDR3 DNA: TGTGCCAGCAGCGCCTCAGCGGGGTACACAGATACGCAGTATTTT; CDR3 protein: CASSASAGYTDTQYF
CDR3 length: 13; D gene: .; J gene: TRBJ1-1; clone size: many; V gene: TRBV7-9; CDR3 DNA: TGTGCCAGCCAAAGGGAAAGGGGTACTGAAGCTTTCTTT; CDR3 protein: CASQRERGTEAFF
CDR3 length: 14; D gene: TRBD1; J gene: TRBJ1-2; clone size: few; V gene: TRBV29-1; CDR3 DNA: TGCAGCGTTGAAGATAGAGGACAGGGAGTCGGCTACACCTTC; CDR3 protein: CSVEDRGQGVGYTF
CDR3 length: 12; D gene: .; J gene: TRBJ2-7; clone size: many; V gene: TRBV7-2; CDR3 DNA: TGTGCCAGCAGCTTAATGGGGGACGAGCAGTACTTC; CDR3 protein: CASSLMGDEQYF